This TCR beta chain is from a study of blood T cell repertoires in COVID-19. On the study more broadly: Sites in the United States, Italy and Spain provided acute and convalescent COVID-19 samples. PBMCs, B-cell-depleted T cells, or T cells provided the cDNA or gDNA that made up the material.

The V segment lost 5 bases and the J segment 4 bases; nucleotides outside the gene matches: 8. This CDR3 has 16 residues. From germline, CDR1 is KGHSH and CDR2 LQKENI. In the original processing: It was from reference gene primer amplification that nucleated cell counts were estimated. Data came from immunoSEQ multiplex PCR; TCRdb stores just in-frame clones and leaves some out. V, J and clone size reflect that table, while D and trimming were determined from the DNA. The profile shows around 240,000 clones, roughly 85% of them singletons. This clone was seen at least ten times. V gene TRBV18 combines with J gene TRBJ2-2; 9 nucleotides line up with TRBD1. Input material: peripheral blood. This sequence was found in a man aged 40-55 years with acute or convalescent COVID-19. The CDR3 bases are TGTGCCAGCTCATCGGGACAGGGTCGGAGCACCGGGGAGCTGTTTTTT. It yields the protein CASSSGQGRSTGELFF.